Below, 22 T cell receptor beta chains from the same sample are listed, as sequenced in a study of CD8 T cells in ankylosing spondylitis (dated by TCRdb to 2016 to 2017). The library was prepared using 5' RACE. The instrument given in TCRdb is Illumina HiSeq 2500. Using fastp at Q25 and MiXCR, TCRdb reprocessed the public reads and kept productive beta chains. All rows with the same CDR3 protein become a single entry with the most common DNA and genes. Present in this sample are 200,000 to 250,000 distinct CDR3 sequences, around 25% of which were seen just once. 5% to 8% of the sample goes to the ten largest clones. Sequenced sample: blood, either unsorted or a sorted T cell fraction (not recorded which). The receptors originated from a male donor with ankylosing spondylitis or in good health (not recorded which).

Ten or more counts support this clonotype. This chain joins TRBV20-1 and TRBJ1-2; D may be TRBD1 (5 bases). V was shortened by 3 bases and J by 8 bases, with 13 bases between the two germline ends. The CDR3 consists of 12 residues. Germline V gene sequence: CDR1 DFQATT, CDR2 SNEGSKA (reference sequence). CDR3 sequence reads: CSASTQGAGYTF. The CDR3 bases are TGCAGTGCTAGCACCCAAGGGGCCGGCTACACCTTC.

This clonotype has ten or more counts. The V and J genes are TRBV20-1 and TRBJ1-1; 12 bases agree with TRBD1. Trimming at V came to 6 bases and at J to 10 bases, leaving 12 bases not matched to a gene. Germline CDR1 reads DFQATT; CDR2 reads SNEGSKA (reference sequence). This CDR3 spans 14 amino acids. Here the CDR3 reads CSAPRGTGGIGAFF. The CDR3, as DNA: TGCAGTGCGCCCCGTGGGACAGGGGGCATCGGAGCTTTCTTT.

This clonotype was seen a handful of times. The chain carries TRBV9 and TRBJ1-4; TRBD1 matches 9 bases. Germline values: CDR1 SGDLS, CDR2 YYNGEE. The junction had 7 bases not matched to a gene; V was cut back by 2 bases and J by 8 bases. This CDR3 has 15 amino acids. The CDR3 region has the DNA TGTGCCAGCAGCGTCGCCGGGACAGGGAAGGAAAAACTGTTTTTT. Amino acid sequence: CASSVAGTGKEKLFF.

The sample holds one count of this clonotype. The chain combines TRBV29-1 with TRBJ2-2, with D possibly being TRBD1 or TRBD2 (5 bases each). The CDR3 totals 13 residues. Between the trimmed V and J ends, which lost 6 bases and 6 bases, there was a span of 14 bases. Germline V CDR1 and CDR2: SQVTM, ANQGSEA. Here the CDR3 reads CSVDSTRAGELFF. CDR3 coding DNA: TGCAGCGTCGACAGTACGCGGGCCGGGGAGCTGTTTTTT.

This clonotype was counted between two and nine times. The chain couples TRBV19 to TRBJ2-3, with D possibly being TRBD1 or TRBD2 (5 bases each). CDR3 length: 14 amino acids. Between the trimmed V and J ends, which lost 9 bases and 2 bases, there was a span of 15 bases. Germline CDR1 and CDR2: LNHDA and SQIVND (reference sequence). CDR3 sequence: CASRPGPVTDTQYF. The CDR3 nucleotides are TGTGCCAGCAGACCGGGACCGGTCACAGATACGCAGTATTTT.

The chain has TRBV18 and TRBJ1-4; 9 positions agree with TRBD1. The junction had 6 bases not matched to a gene; V was cut back by 7 bases and J by 6 bases. Looked up from germline, CDR1 is KGHSH and CDR2 is LQKENI. The CDR3 length is 14 residues. CDR3 sequence reads: CASFPGQGYEKLFF. Written as DNA, the CDR3 is TGTGCCAGCTTCCCGGGACAGGGATATGAAAAACTGTTTTTT.

This clonotype has a count of ten or more. This chain connects TRBV11-1 to TRBJ1-1, with a tentative D call TRBD1 (6 bases). The CDR3 loop spans 16 amino acids. Trimming took 4 bases from V and 1 from J, leaving 16 bases between them. Germline CDR1 and CDR2: SGHAT and FQDESV (reference sequence). CDR3 sequence reads: CASSSPGGARNTEAFF. CDR3 in DNA: TGTGCCAGCAGCTCGCCGGGGGGCGCTAGGAACACTGAAGCTTTCTTT.

This clonotype showed up many times. This rearrangement joins TRBV4-2 to TRBJ1-2, with 8 nucleotides matching TRBD1. V shed 3 bases, J shed 4 bases, and the junction held 7 bases outside the gene matches. The length of the CDR3 is 15 residues. In germline, CDR1 is LGHNA, CDR2 YNFKEQ. The CDR3 region has the DNA TGTGCCAGCAGCCAGGGGACAGGAGCCCTCTATGGCTACACCTTC. Translation: CASSQGTGALYGYTF.

The sample holds many counts of this clonotype. The rearrangement links TRBV5-6 to TRBJ2-5; D possibly uses TRBD1 or TRBD2 (5 bases each). The CDR3 is made up of 14 amino acids. Germline values: CDR1 SGHDT, CDR2 YYEEEE. The V and J ends lost 4 bases and 3 bases respectively, with 13 bases between them. Written as DNA, the CDR3 is TGTGCCAGCAGCGCACCGGGACCAGAAGAGACCCAGTACTTC. Protein: CASSAPGPEETQYF. Full variable domain (missing parts from reference TRBV5-6 and TRBJ2-5): DAGVTQSPTHLIKTRGQQVTLRCSPKSGHDTVSWYQQALGQGPQFIFQYYEEEERQRGNFPDRFSGHQFPNYSSELNVNALLLGDSALYLCASSAPGPEETQYFGPGTRLLVL.

This sequence joins TRBV12-3 or TRBV12-4 and TRBJ1-6; TRBD1 agrees at 8 bases. This CDR3 has 15 amino acids. V shed 3 bases and J 6 bases; nucleotides not matched to a gene: 4. CDR3 amino acids: CASSFAGGSNSPLHF. The CDR3 bases are TGTGCCAGCAGTTTCGCAGGGGGCAGTAATTCACCCCTCCACTTT.

The table lists this clonotype with a few counts. The rearrangement joins TRBV5-1 to TRBJ2-7; D may be TRBD1 or TRBD2 (5 bases each). This CDR3 has 16 residues. V was pared by 0 bases and J by 0 bases, with 13 bases between. Per the germline V gene, CDR1 is SGHRS and CDR2 is YFSETQ. CDR3 in amino acids: CASSLGPGPISYEQYF. CDR3 in DNA: TGCGCCAGCAGCTTGGGCCCGGGACCGATCTCCTACGAGCAGTACTTC.

Worth noting for this clonotype: The junction departs from germline at one end; a sequencing error may be responsible. This sequence joins TRBV20-1 and TRBJ1-1, with D hard to call. In germline, CDR1 is DFQATT, CDR2 SNEGSKA (reference sequence). The CDR3 has 10 residues. The CDR3 sequence is CSATRTLPLF. For the CDR3, the DNA is TGCAGTGCTACAAGGACTCTGCCCCTCTTT.

The chain uses TRBV24-1 and TRBJ1-4; D uncertain. CDR3 size: 12 residues. V gave up 4 bases and J gave up 11 bases, with 10 bases separating them. Germline V gene lookup returns CDR1 KGHDR and CDR2 SFDVKD. CDR3 loop: CATSDTIGKLFF. The DNA of the CDR3 is TGTGCCACCAGTGACACTATCGGGAAACTGTTTTTT.

In its sample, this clonotype was seen many times. This chain joins TRBV20-1 and TRBJ2-3, with D possibly TRBD2 on 5 matching bases. The ends were cut back, 1 base at V and 2 bases at J, with 10 bases in the middle. The CDR3 is 14 residues long. Germline CDR1 and CDR2: DFQATT and SNEGSKA (reference sequence). CDR3 sequence: CSARGSSLTDTQYF. CDR3 sequence (DNA): TGCAGTGCTAGAGGATCTAGCCTCACAGATACGCAGTATTTT.

This chain links TRBV29-1 with TRBJ1-1; D gene uncertain. Germline-derived CDR1 and CDR2 are SQVTM and ANQGSEA. CDR3 length equals 13 residues. Trimming shortened V by 4 bases and J by 4 bases, and 13 bases separated the two germline ends. CDR3 residues: CSVGGRRGTEAFF. CDR3 in DNA: TGCAGCGTTGGAGGCAGGCGGGGCACTGAAGCTTTCTTT.

A few counts support this clonotype. The chain has TRBV5-6 and TRBJ1-1; TRBD1 might be the D (5 bases). Germline lookup yields CDR1 SGHDT and CDR2 YYEEEE. V was cut by 1 base and J by 4 bases, with 8 bases left in between. The CDR3 covers 13 residues. CDR3 loop: CASSLWGGTEAFF. The CDR3 region has the DNA TGTGCCAGCAGCTTGTGGGGGGGCACTGAAGCTTTCTTT.

The rearrangement uses TRBV20-1 and TRBJ2-1; 8 bases are a match to TRBD1. V shed 3 bases, J shed 0 bases, and the junction held 1 base outside the gene matches. This CDR3 has 14 residues. Germline values: CDR1 DFQATT, CDR2 SNEGSKA (reference sequence). CDR3 in amino acids: CSARTGDSYNEQFF. As DNA, the CDR3 is TGCAGTGCTAGGACAGGGGACTCCTACAATGAGCAGTTCTTC.

This clonotype has just a few counts. This chain uses TRBV6-5 with TRBJ2-3; 11 nucleotides agree with TRBD1. The CDR3 covers 16 residues. Germline CDR1 is MNHEY and CDR2 is SVGAGI. V lost 2 bases, J lost 5 bases, and 6 bases stayed unmatched. The CDR3 protein is CASSYGDRGWLDTQYF. The CDR3 DNA reads TGTGCCAGCAGTTACGGGGACAGGGGGTGGTTAGATACGCAGTATTTT.

The sample holds many counts of this clonotype. The rearrangement joins TRBV21-1 to TRBJ2-7. TRBV21-1 is listed as a pseudogene. This CDR3 comprises 15 residues. The CDR3 sequence: CASSKVGPRTYEQYF. The CDR3 nucleotides are TGTGCCAGCAGCAAAGTAGGACCCAGGACCTACGAGCAGTACTTC.

The chain carries TRBV20-1 and TRBJ2-1; 9 nucleotides align to TRBD1. CDR3 length: 14 amino acids. Germline V CDR1 and CDR2: DFQATT, SNEGSKA (reference sequence). The trim removed 3 bases at V and 8 bases at J, leaving 8 bases unmatched. CDR3: CSASPGTGWDEQFF. CDR3 bases: TGCAGTGCTAGCCCCGGGACAGGGTGGGATGAGCAGTTCTTC.

The chain uses TRBV5-1 and TRBJ2-7; 9 bases map to TRBD1. The V gene's germline CDR1 is SGHRS and CDR2 YFSETQ. Trimming took 4 bases from V and 5 from J; bases not matched to a gene: 4. The CDR3 extends over 13 amino acids. Here the CDR3 DNA reads TGCGCCAGCAGCCAGGGACAGGGAGACGAGCAGTACTTC. Residues: CASSQGQGDEQYF.

The chain combines TRBV19 with TRBJ2-2; D call uncertain. Trimming shortened V by 4 bases and J by 0 bases, and 3 bases separated the two germline ends. Germline lookup yields CDR1 LNHDA and CDR2 SQIVND (reference sequence). CDR3 size: 13 residues. The DNA of the CDR3 is TGTGCCAGTAGTAATCCGAACACCGGGGAGCTGTTTTTT. Translating it yields CASSNPNTGELFF.